The subject of this entry is one TCR beta chain. The sample contains more than one DNA sequence encoding this CDR3. Only in-frame clones appear in the TCRdb table, and some are missing; sequencing was by immunoSEQ multiplex PCR. The sample has some 2.1 million clones, 85% to 95% seen once; the top ten hold 0.1% to 0.15%. This record comes from a study of shared clonotypes between healthy human individuals. CDR3 length: 14 amino acids. Between the trimmed V and J ends, which lost 2 bases and 5 bases, there was a span of 7 bases. Germline V gives CDR1 SNHLY, CDR2 FYNNEI. V gene TRBV2 combines with J gene TRBJ1-6; D might be TRBD1 (5 bases). The material sequenced was naive CD4+ T cells sorted from blood. Noted subset: CD45RA+ positively selected. The clonotype was recovered from a man younger than 30 in good health. The CDR3 nucleotides read TGTGCCAGCAGTGAACAGGGTGATAATTCACCCCTCCACTTT. Amino acids: CASSEQGDNSPLHF. Filled out from reference TRBV2 and TRBJ1-6, the complete variable domain reads EPEVTQTPSHQVTQMGQEVILRCVPISNHLYFYWYRQILGQKVEFLVSFYNNEISEKSEIFDDQFSVERPDGSNFTLKIRSTKLEDSAMYFCASSEQGDNSPLHFGNGTRLTVT.